A selection of T cell receptor beta chains follows, all from one sample in a study of Graves' ophthalmopathy and Graves' hyperthyroidism. TCRdb itself ran the multiplex PCR reads through MiXCR, one entry per CDR3 protein. The sample consists of about 550,000 distinct CDR3 sequences, just under 40% of them appearing once. The source material was peripheral blood or thyroid tissue (not recorded which). The receptors were sampled from an adult man with Graves' hyperthyroidism. Both conserved end residues are part of each CDR3. A D gene is named only where the DNA matches it firmly. Clone size is not always given. Where it is, it says once, few, many or a class for expanded clones.

clone_size: few; d_call: TRBD1; v_call: TRBV4-1; j_call: TRBJ2-7; cdr3_aa: CASSPQGTGGAYEQYF; cdr3_nt: TGCGCCAGCAGCCCCCAAGGGACAGGGGGCGCCTACGAGCAGTACTTC
clone_size: few; d_call: TRBD1; v_call: TRBV2; j_call: TRBJ1-6; cdr3_aa: CASSPERTGLSSYNSPLHF; cdr3_nt: TGTGCCAGCTCACCAGAAAGGACAGGGCTCAGCTCCTATAATTCACCCCTCCACTTT
clone_size: few; d_call: NA; v_call: TRBV24-1; j_call: TRBJ2-3; cdr3_aa: CATSDFRGQSTDTQYF; cdr3_nt: TGTGCCACCAGTGATTTCAGGGGACAAAGCACAGATACGCAGTATTTT
clone_size: many; d_call: NA; v_call: TRBV5-1; j_call: TRBJ1-1; cdr3_aa: CASSLVLNTEAFF; cdr3_nt: TGCGCCAGCAGCTTGGTGCTGAACACTGAAGCTTTCTTT
clone_size: NA; d_call: TRBD2; v_call: TRBV5-1; j_call: TRBJ2-7; cdr3_aa: CASSSSGGPIYEQYF; cdr3_nt: TGCGCCAGCAGCTCGTCGGGAGGGCCGATCTACGAGCAGTACTTC
clone_size: many; d_call: NA; v_call: TRBV7-2; j_call: TRBJ2-2; cdr3_aa: CASSFNRGRGAGELFF; cdr3_nt: TGTGCCAGCAGCTTTAATAGGGGGCGCGGGGCCGGGGAGCTGTTTTTT
clone_size: many; d_call: TRBD2; v_call: TRBV20-1; j_call: TRBJ2-2; cdr3_aa: CSASLAGTGELFF; cdr3_nt: TGCAGTGCTAGCCTAGCGGGGACCGGGGAGCTGTTTTTT
clone_size: few; d_call: TRBD1; v_call: TRBV2; j_call: TRBJ1-2; cdr3_aa: CASRTGQGAYGYTF; cdr3_nt: TGTGCCAGCCGAACCGGACAGGGCGCCTATGGCTACACCTTC
clone_size: NA; d_call: NA; v_call: TRBV24-1; j_call: TRBJ2-7; cdr3_aa: CATSDMRTEQYF; cdr3_nt: TGTGCCACCAGTGATATGAGGACTGAGCAGTACTTC
clone_size: many; d_call: TRBD1; v_call: TRBV6-6; j_call: TRBJ1-2; cdr3_aa: CASRKQGGNYGYTF; cdr3_nt: TGTGCCAGCAGAAAACAGGGGGGAAACTATGGCTACACCTTC
clone_size: NA; d_call: NA; v_call: TRBV2; j_call: TRBJ2-7; cdr3_aa: CASSLRENQPQYF; cdr3_nt: TGTGCCAGCAGTTTGAGGGAAAACCAGCCCCAGTACTTC
clone_size: many; d_call: TRBD1; v_call: TRBV6-5; j_call: TRBJ1-3; cdr3_aa: CASSEGQGIWNTIYF; cdr3_nt: TGTGCCAGCAGTGAAGGACAGGGCATATGGAACACCATATATTTT
clone_size: many; d_call: NA; v_call: TRBV7-3; j_call: TRBJ2-7; cdr3_aa: CASSLNGGTYEQYF; cdr3_nt: TGTGCCAGCAGCTTAAACGGCGGGACTTACGAGCAGTACTTC
clone_size: many; d_call: TRBD1; v_call: TRBV7-9; j_call: TRBJ2-7; cdr3_aa: CASSLPGQGAGEQYF; cdr3_nt: TGTGCCAGCAGTCTACCGGGACAGGGGGCTGGCGAGCAGTACTTC
clone_size: many; d_call: NA; v_call: TRBV5-1; j_call: TRBJ1-5; cdr3_aa: CASSLSPNQPQHF; cdr3_nt: TGCGCCAGCAGCTTGAGCCCCAATCAGCCCCAGCATTTT
clone_size: NA; d_call: NA; v_call: TRBV20-1; j_call: TRBJ1-2; cdr3_aa: CSARGTGYGYTF; cdr3_nt: TGCAGTGCTAGAGGGACGGGCTATGGCTACACCTTC
clone_size: many; d_call: TRBD2; v_call: TRBV20-1; j_call: TRBJ2-5; cdr3_aa: CSAWRLAGTPETQYF; cdr3_nt: TGCAGTGCTTGGCGACTAGCGGGGACCCCAGAGACCCAGTACTTC
clone_size: NA; d_call: TRBD1; v_call: TRBV25-1; j_call: TRBJ2-5; cdr3_aa: CASSDRGIQEAQYF; cdr3_nt: TGTGCCAGCAGTGACAGGGGGATTCAAGAGGCCCAGTACTTC
clone_size: many; d_call: NA; v_call: TRBV6-5; j_call: TRBJ2-7; cdr3_aa: CASSSTGADYEQYF; cdr3_nt: TGTGCCAGCAGTTCCACCGGGGCCGACTACGAGCAGTACTTC
clone_size: many; d_call: NA; v_call: TRBV12-3/TRBV12-4; j_call: TRBJ2-5; cdr3_aa: CASTVTASTQETQYF; cdr3_nt: TGTGCCAGCACCGTGACAGCGAGTACCCAAGAGACCCAGTACTTC
clone_size: many; d_call: TRBD2; v_call: TRBV20-1; j_call: TRBJ2-7; cdr3_aa: CSARTSGGWYEQYF; cdr3_nt: TGCAGTGCAAGAACTAGCGGGGGGTGGTACGAGCAGTACTTC
clone_size: few; d_call: TRBD1; v_call: TRBV28; j_call: TRBJ1-2; cdr3_aa: CASREPRGRWGYTF; cdr3_nt: TGTGCCAGCAGGGAACCCAGGGGGCGATGGGGCTACACCTTC
clone_size: many; d_call: TRBD2; v_call: TRBV20-1; j_call: TRBJ2-7; cdr3_aa: CSARAGGTYEQYF; cdr3_nt: TGCAGTGCTAGAGCGGGAGGAACCTACGAGCAGTACTTC
clone_size: many; d_call: NA; v_call: TRBV29-1; j_call: TRBJ1-2; cdr3_aa: CSVDRTVNGYTF; cdr3_nt: TGCAGCGTTGACCGGACAGTGAACGGCTACACCTTC
clone_size: few; d_call: TRBD1; v_call: TRBV19; j_call: TRBJ1-5; cdr3_aa: CAASDRGHQPQHF; cdr3_nt: TGTGCCGCTTCGGACAGGGGTCATCAGCCCCAGCATTTT
clone_size: NA; d_call: NA; v_call: TRBV2; j_call: TRBJ2-3; cdr3_aa: CASSGLHTDTQYF; cdr3_nt: TGTGCCAGCAGCGGGCTCCACACAGATACGCAGTATTTT
clone_size: NA; d_call: TRBD2; v_call: TRBV9; j_call: TRBJ2-2; cdr3_aa: CASSDRLAGNTGELFF; cdr3_nt: TGTGCCAGCAGCGACCGACTAGCGGGGAACACCGGGGAGCTGTTTTTT
clone_size: many; d_call: NA; v_call: TRBV7-6; j_call: TRBJ1-1; cdr3_aa: CASSPVVGSMNTEAFF; cdr3_nt: TGTGCCAGCAGCCCAGTTGTGGGGAGCATGAACACTGAAGCTTTCTTT
clone_size: many; d_call: TRBD1; v_call: TRBV29-1; j_call: TRBJ2-5; cdr3_aa: CSVGQGETQYF; cdr3_nt: TGCAGCGTAGGACAGGGAGAGACCCAGTACTTC
clone_size: NA; d_call: NA; v_call: TRBV24-1; j_call: TRBJ2-2; cdr3_aa: CATSDLQGPNTGELFF; cdr3_nt: TGTGCCACCAGTGACCTACAGGGCCCGAACACCGGGGAGCTGTTTTTT
clone_size: NA; d_call: NA; v_call: TRBV29-1; j_call: TRBJ1-3; cdr3_aa: CSVGGISGNTIYF; cdr3_nt: TGCAGCGTAGGAGGGATCTCTGGAAACACCATATATTTT
clone_size: NA; d_call: NA; v_call: TRBV7-2; j_call: TRBJ2-5; cdr3_aa: CACSSLTKETQYF; cdr3_nt: TGTGCCTGCAGCAGCTTGACTAAAGAGACCCAGTACTTC
clone_size: many; d_call: NA; v_call: TRBV2; j_call: TRBJ2-2; cdr3_aa: CASTLLNTGELFF; cdr3_nt: TGTGCCAGCACCCTCCTAAACACCGGGGAGCTGTTTTTT
clone_size: many; d_call: TRBD1; v_call: TRBV10-3; j_call: TRBJ1-5; cdr3_aa: CAISDLTGTQPQHF; cdr3_nt: TGTGCCATCAGCGACCTGACAGGGACTCAGCCCCAGCATTTT
clone_size: many; d_call: NA; v_call: TRBV19; j_call: TRBJ2-7; cdr3_aa: CASSAGQSYEQYF; cdr3_nt: TGTGCCAGTAGTGCGGGCCAGAGCTACGAGCAGTACTTC
clone_size: many; d_call: NA; v_call: TRBV2; j_call: TRBJ1-2; cdr3_aa: CASSEALQVWGYGYTF; cdr3_nt: TGTGCCAGCAGTGAAGCGCTTCAGGTTTGGGGCTATGGCTACACCTTC
clone_size: many; d_call: TRBD2; v_call: TRBV7-9; j_call: TRBJ2-7; cdr3_aa: CASLPTSGNYEQYF; cdr3_nt: TGTGCCAGCTTACCGACTAGCGGCAACTACGAGCAGTACTTC
clone_size: many; d_call: TRBD1; v_call: TRBV20-1; j_call: TRBJ2-5; cdr3_aa: CSAPQTGGEETQYF; cdr3_nt: TGCAGTGCCCCCCAGACAGGGGGCGAGGAGACCCAGTACTTC
clone_size: many; d_call: TRBD2; v_call: TRBV13; j_call: TRBJ2-2; cdr3_aa: CASSPGLAGRASNTGELFF; cdr3_nt: TGTGCCAGCAGCCCGGGACTAGCGGGGAGAGCATCGAACACCGGGGAGCTGTTTTTT
clone_size: many; d_call: TRBD1; v_call: TRBV7-9; j_call: TRBJ1-4; cdr3_aa: CASSFGTGEGEKLFF; cdr3_nt: TGTGCCAGCAGCTTTGGGACAGGGGAAGGGGAAAAACTGTTTTTT
clone_size: many; d_call: TRBD1; v_call: TRBV4-1; j_call: TRBJ2-7; cdr3_aa: CASSQDFGTGAYEQYF; cdr3_nt: TGCGCCAGCAGCCAAGACTTTGGGACAGGAGCCTACGAGCAGTACTTC
clone_size: NA; d_call: TRBD2; v_call: TRBV7-2; j_call: TRBJ2-2; cdr3_aa: CASSSQLAGTNTGELFF; cdr3_nt: TGTGCCAGCAGCTCCCAACTAGCGGGTACGAACACCGGGGAGCTGTTTTTT
clone_size: NA; d_call: NA; v_call: TRBV4-1; j_call: TRBJ2-7; cdr3_aa: CASSPTGGLRYEQYF; cdr3_nt: TGCGCCAGCAGCCCGACCGGGGGGCTAAGGTACGAGCAGTACTTC
clone_size: once; d_call: NA; v_call: TRBV15; j_call: TRBJ2-5; cdr3_aa: CATSSYRQETQYF; cdr3_nt: TGTGCCACCAGCAGTTACAGGCAAGAGACCCAGTACTTC
clone_size: NA; d_call: TRBD2; v_call: TRBV20-1; j_call: TRBJ2-3; cdr3_aa: CSASRGLVGTDTQYF; cdr3_nt: TGCAGTGCTAGTAGAGGACTAGTAGGGACAGATACGCAGTATTTT
clone_size: few; d_call: NA; v_call: TRBV12-3/TRBV12-4; j_call: TRBJ1-1; cdr3_aa: CASSLGRQTNTEAFF; cdr3_nt: TGTGCCAGCAGTTTAGGGAGACAGACGAACACTGAAGCTTTCTTT
clone_size: NA; d_call: TRBD1; v_call: TRBV12-3/TRBV12-4; j_call: TRBJ1-5; cdr3_aa: CASRPGQNQPQHF; cdr3_nt: TGTGCCAGCAGGCCGGGACAGAATCAGCCCCAGCATTTT
clone_size: NA; d_call: TRBD1; v_call: TRBV7-9; j_call: TRBJ2-7; cdr3_aa: CASSPSTGFYYEQYF; cdr3_nt: TGTGCCAGCAGCCCATCGACAGGGTTTTACTACGAGCAGTACTTC
clone_size: NA; d_call: NA; v_call: TRBV29-1; j_call: TRBJ2-7; cdr3_aa: CSAQTGIYEQYF; cdr3_nt: TGCAGCGCTCAGACAGGAATCTACGAGCAGTACTTC
clone_size: NA; d_call: NA; v_call: TRBV4-1; j_call: TRBJ1-1; cdr3_aa: CASSQVPRGIKPEAFF; cdr3_nt: TGCGCCAGCAGCCAAGTCCCGCGGGGGATCAAACCTGAAGCTTTCTTT
clone_size: once; d_call: NA; v_call: TRBV30; j_call: TRBJ2-7; cdr3_aa: CACHPVGRSSYEQCF; cdr3_nt: TGTGCCTGTCACCCGGTTGGTAGGAGCTCCTACGAGCAGTGCTTC
clone_size: many; d_call: NA; v_call: TRBV7-2; j_call: TRBJ1-1; cdr3_aa: CASSLGAGPLSEAFF; cdr3_nt: TGTGCCAGCAGCTTAGGGGCAGGCCCCCTGTCTGAAGCTTTCTTT